This is a list of T cell receptor beta chains from one sample in a study of cytomegalovirus exposure and HLA in healthy donors. Measured with immunoSEQ multiplex PCR; TCRdb has only the in-frame clones, and not every one. The repertoire includes 140,000 to 150,000 clones, 70% to 85% of them detected once, and about 3.7% sits in the top ten. The sample comprised PBMCs. The source is a male donor in good health and CMV-seronegative. CDR3s include the opening cysteine and the closing phenylalanine or tryptophan. Fields, in order: V gene, clone size, J gene, D gene, CDR3 DNA, CDR3 protein. D genes are given only for firm matches. For some rows the clone size is stated as once, few or many, or as a class when expanded; others skip it.

v_call: TRBV6-4
clone_size: few
j_call: TRBJ2-2
d_call: -
cdr3_nt: TGTGCCAGCAGTGAGCAAGGGGGCACCGGGGAGCTGTTTTTT
cdr3_aa: CASSEQGGTGELFF

v_call: TRBV25-1
clone_size: -
j_call: TRBJ2-7
d_call: -
cdr3_nt: TGTGCCAGCAGTGGTGGGGCCTACGAGCAGTACTTC
cdr3_aa: CASSGGAYEQYF

v_call: TRBV15
clone_size: few
j_call: TRBJ1-1
d_call: -
cdr3_nt: TGTGCCACCAGCAGAGGGGGCGGTATGAACACTGAAGCTTTCTTT
cdr3_aa: CATSRGGGMNTEAFF

v_call: TRBV4-2
clone_size: -
j_call: TRBJ2-1
d_call: TRBD2
cdr3_nt: TGTGCCAGCAGCCAATCTAGCGGCTCCTACAATGAGCAGTTCTTC
cdr3_aa: CASSQSSGSYNEQFF

v_call: TRBV27
clone_size: once
j_call: TRBJ2-7
d_call: -
cdr3_nt: TGTGCCAGCAGTTTATCAGACAGAACCTACGAGCAGTACTTC
cdr3_aa: CASSLSDRTYEQYF

v_call: TRBV6-5
clone_size: -
j_call: TRBJ2-2
d_call: TRBD1
cdr3_nt: TGTGCCAGCAGTTACTTTGGGACAGGGGGCACCGGGGAGCTGTTTTTT
cdr3_aa: CASSYFGTGGTGELFF

v_call: TRBV7-9
clone_size: -
j_call: TRBJ2-5
d_call: TRBD2
cdr3_nt: TGTTCCAGCAGCCCGGCCTTCGCGGGAGCAGAAGAGACCCAGTACTTC
cdr3_aa: CSSSPAFAGAEETQYF

v_call: TRBV10-2
clone_size: -
j_call: TRBJ2-7
d_call: TRBD1
cdr3_nt: TGCGCCAGCAGGCCGGGACAGGGGGCTTACGAGCAGTACTTC
cdr3_aa: CASRPGQGAYEQYF

v_call: TRBV7-2
clone_size: -
j_call: TRBJ2-3
d_call: TRBD2
cdr3_nt: TGTGCCAGCAGCCCGCTAGCGGGAGGGCCGATCACAGATACGCAGTATTTT
cdr3_aa: CASSPLAGGPITDTQYF

v_call: TRBV7-9
clone_size: -
j_call: TRBJ1-1
d_call: TRBD1
cdr3_nt: TGTGCCAGCAGCGACTTGACAGGGACGAACACTGAAGCTTTCTTT
cdr3_aa: CASSDLTGTNTEAFF

v_call: TRBV28
clone_size: -
j_call: TRBJ2-1
d_call: TRBD2
cdr3_nt: TGTGCCAGCAGTCCAAATAGCGGGCCTAGCTACAATGAGCAGTTCTTC
cdr3_aa: CASSPNSGPSYNEQFF

v_call: TRBV29-1
clone_size: once
j_call: TRBJ2-3
d_call: -
cdr3_nt: TGCAGCGTTGGGTCCAGATCAATCGCAGATACGCAGTATTTT
cdr3_aa: CSVGSRSIADTQYF

v_call: TRBV4-1
clone_size: few
j_call: TRBJ2-4
d_call: -
cdr3_nt: TGCGCCAGCAGCTCTCCCGGGAAGAACATTCAGTACTTC
cdr3_aa: CASSSPGKNIQYF

v_call: TRBV4-1
clone_size: -
j_call: TRBJ2-3
d_call: TRBD2
cdr3_nt: TGCGCCAGCAGCCGCATCCTAGCGGGGGGGATCACAGATACGCAGTATTTT
cdr3_aa: CASSRILAGGITDTQYF

v_call: TRBV5-1
clone_size: -
j_call: TRBJ2-1
d_call: -
cdr3_nt: TGCGCCAGCAGCTTGGTGGGGACTCACAATGAGCAGTTCTTC
cdr3_aa: CASSLVGTHNEQFF

v_call: TRBV5-4
clone_size: -
j_call: TRBJ1-2
d_call: -
cdr3_nt: TGTGCCAGCAGCTTGGCATGGACAGTCTATGGCTACACCTTC
cdr3_aa: CASSLAWTVYGYTF

v_call: TRBV7-9
clone_size: once
j_call: TRBJ1-1
d_call: TRBD1
cdr3_nt: TGTGCCAGCAGCCCCCTTCCGGGACAGTCTTGGGGTGAAGCTTTCTTT
cdr3_aa: CASSPLPGQSWGEAFF

v_call: TRBV27
clone_size: -
j_call: TRBJ2-3
d_call: -
cdr3_nt: TGTGCCAGCAGTTTTGGAGCTAGCTCTGGGTTCGATACGCAGTATTTT
cdr3_aa: CASSFGASSGFDTQYF

v_call: TRBV28
clone_size: -
j_call: TRBJ1-2
d_call: -
cdr3_nt: TGTGCCAGCAGTCCCCCCGGGAACTATCCCTATGGCTACACCTTC
cdr3_aa: CASSPPGNYPYGYTF

v_call: TRBV11-2
clone_size: -
j_call: TRBJ2-2
d_call: -
cdr3_nt: TGTGCCAGCACTTCTAGTAACACCGGGGAGCTGTTTTTT
cdr3_aa: CASTSSNTGELFF

v_call: TRBV7-8
clone_size: -
j_call: TRBJ1-5
d_call: -
cdr3_nt: TGTGCCAGCAGCCCCGGACAGATGAGCAATCAGCCCCAGCATTTT
cdr3_aa: CASSPGQMSNQPQHF

v_call: TRBV1
clone_size: -
j_call: TRBJ2-5
d_call: -
cdr3_nt: TGCACCAGCAGCCAAGACCCCAATGTAGCGACCCACTCCCAGACCCAGTACTTC
cdr3_aa: CTSSQDPNVATHSQTQYF

v_call: TRBV27
clone_size: -
j_call: TRBJ2-1
d_call: -
cdr3_nt: TGTGCCAGCAGTTTATCTTTCCCGGCTAGCGCCTACAATGAGCAGTTCTTC
cdr3_aa: CASSLSFPASAYNEQFF

v_call: TRBV9
clone_size: -
j_call: TRBJ2-1
d_call: TRBD2
cdr3_nt: TGTGCCAGCAGCGTAGTTGGGGGGGGTCAGTTCTTC
cdr3_aa: CASSVVGGGQFF

v_call: TRBV29-1
clone_size: -
j_call: TRBJ1-2
d_call: -
cdr3_nt: TGCAGCGTAGCCGACACTAACTATGGCTACACCTTC
cdr3_aa: CSVADTNYGYTF

v_call: TRBV2
clone_size: -
j_call: TRBJ2-3
d_call: TRBD2
cdr3_nt: TGTGCCAGCAGATCTAGCGGGGGAACAGATACGCAGTATTTT
cdr3_aa: CASRSSGGTDTQYF

v_call: TRBV6-5
clone_size: -
j_call: TRBJ1-1
d_call: TRBD1
cdr3_nt: TGTGCCAGCACCCAAAGGACAGGGCAAGCTTTCTTT
cdr3_aa: CASTQRTGQAFF

v_call: TRBV9
clone_size: few
j_call: TRBJ1-1
d_call: -
cdr3_nt: TGTGCCAGCAGCCCCCGGACAGCGGGGTGTGACGCTTTCTTT
cdr3_aa: CASSPRTAGCDAFF

v_call: TRBV7-9
clone_size: -
j_call: TRBJ2-1
d_call: -
cdr3_nt: TGTGCCAGCAGCAAGGGGCTTACCTCCGATGAGCAGTTCTTC
cdr3_aa: CASSKGLTSDEQFF

v_call: TRBV7-8
clone_size: -
j_call: TRBJ2-1
d_call: TRBD1
cdr3_nt: TGTGCCAGCAGCACGCGCACAGGGGGCGTTGAGCAGTTCTTC
cdr3_aa: CASSTRTGGVEQFF

v_call: TRBV6-1
clone_size: -
j_call: TRBJ2-7
d_call: TRBD1
cdr3_nt: TGTGCCGGGGGACAGGGGGCCTACGAGCAGTACTTC
cdr3_aa: CAGGQGAYEQYF

v_call: TRBV11-2
clone_size: few
j_call: TRBJ1-3
d_call: -
cdr3_nt: TGTGCCAGCAGCTTAGCCAGGAGGGGTCCCAACACCATATATTTT
cdr3_aa: CASSLARRGPNTIYF

v_call: TRBV9
clone_size: few
j_call: TRBJ2-3
d_call: -
cdr3_nt: TGTGCCAGCAGCTCAGCAGGGTCCGATACGCAGTATTTT
cdr3_aa: CASSSAGSDTQYF

v_call: TRBV7-2
clone_size: -
j_call: TRBJ1-1
d_call: -
cdr3_nt: TGTGCCAGCAGCTTAGCAGCGGGGAACACTGAAGCTTTCTTT
cdr3_aa: CASSLAAGNTEAFF

v_call: TRBV7-3
clone_size: -
j_call: TRBJ2-3
d_call: TRBD2
cdr3_nt: TGTGCCAGCAGCCCAAACGGCGCGGGGGGAAGAGATACGCAGTATTTT
cdr3_aa: CASSPNGAGGRDTQYF

v_call: TRBV12-5
clone_size: -
j_call: TRBJ2-4
d_call: TRBD2
cdr3_nt: TGTGCTAGTGGTGTTGGGGGGGAAAACATTCAGTACTTC
cdr3_aa: CASGVGGENIQYF

v_call: TRBV5-1
clone_size: -
j_call: TRBJ2-3
d_call: -
cdr3_nt: TGCGCCAGCAGCTTGGAGGGGAGCACAGATACGCAGTATTTT
cdr3_aa: CASSLEGSTDTQYF

v_call: TRBV27
clone_size: -
j_call: TRBJ2-7
d_call: TRBD1
cdr3_nt: TGTGCCAGCAGAACGTTTCGGGGACAGGATGACTTCGAGCAGTACTTC
cdr3_aa: CASRTFRGQDDFEQYF

v_call: TRBV2
clone_size: few
j_call: TRBJ1-6
d_call: -
cdr3_nt: TGTGCCAGCACAGACAGTCCGATTTCACCCCTCCACTTT
cdr3_aa: CASTDSPISPLHF

v_call: TRBV7-8
clone_size: few
j_call: TRBJ1-5
d_call: TRBD1
cdr3_nt: TGTGCCAGCAGCCGTGGGCCGACAGGGGAAAGCAATCAGCCCCAGCATTTT
cdr3_aa: CASSRGPTGESNQPQHF

v_call: TRBV19
clone_size: -
j_call: TRBJ1-6
d_call: -
cdr3_nt: TGTGCCAGTAGTATTCAGGGGTATTCACCCCTCCACTTT
cdr3_aa: CASSIQGYSPLHF

v_call: TRBV7-8
clone_size: few
j_call: TRBJ1-4
d_call: TRBD1
cdr3_nt: TGTGCCAGCAGCTACCCGGGACAGGCCGAACATGAAAAACTGTTTTTT
cdr3_aa: CASSYPGQAEHEKLFF

v_call: TRBV15
clone_size: -
j_call: TRBJ2-5
d_call: TRBD1
cdr3_nt: TGTGCCACCAGCAGATACGGGACAGACCAAGAGACCCAGTACTTC
cdr3_aa: CATSRYGTDQETQYF

v_call: TRBV7-9
clone_size: -
j_call: TRBJ1-1
d_call: -
cdr3_nt: TGTGCCAGCACTTTCAGGGGAGGGACTGAAGCTTTCTTT
cdr3_aa: CASTFRGGTEAFF

v_call: TRBV6-1
clone_size: -
j_call: TRBJ2-5
d_call: -
cdr3_nt: TGTGCCAGCAGGGACTGGGGAAGTGGTAAAGAGACCCAGTACTTC
cdr3_aa: CASRDWGSGKETQYF

v_call: TRBV9
clone_size: -
j_call: TRBJ1-2
d_call: TRBD1
cdr3_nt: TGTGCCAGCAGCCTATTTTCTGCCCCCGGGACAGGGGACGGCTACACCTTC
cdr3_aa: CASSLFSAPGTGDGYTF

v_call: TRBV7-2
clone_size: -
j_call: TRBJ1-6
d_call: -
cdr3_nt: TGTGCCAGCAGCTTAGGAGTAGGGGGGGGCCTTTCCAATTCACCCCTCCACTTT
cdr3_aa: CASSLGVGGGLSNSPLHF

v_call: TRBV5-5
clone_size: -
j_call: TRBJ1-1
d_call: TRBD1
cdr3_nt: TGTGCCAGCAGCCCAAGGACAGGGCTCCCTGAAGCTTTCTTT
cdr3_aa: CASSPRTGLPEAFF

v_call: TRBV4-3
clone_size: -
j_call: TRBJ1-2
d_call: -
cdr3_nt: TGCGCCAGCAGCCAAGATTTCGGCAGGAGGGGCTACACCTTC
cdr3_aa: CASSQDFGRRGYTF

v_call: TRBV13
clone_size: -
j_call: TRBJ1-6
d_call: -
cdr3_nt: TGTGCCAGCAGCTTTAGCAGGGGTACCTATAATTCACCCCTCCACTTT
cdr3_aa: CASSFSRGTYNSPLHF

v_call: TRBV19
clone_size: -
j_call: TRBJ1-2
d_call: -
cdr3_nt: TGTGCCAGTAGTATAGGAGGGAACTATGGCTACACCTTC
cdr3_aa: CASSIGGNYGYTF

v_call: TRBV9
clone_size: once
j_call: TRBJ2-1
d_call: TRBD2
cdr3_nt: TGTGCCAGCAGTCCTCCCCCTAGCGGGAGAGCGGGTGAGCAGTTCTTC
cdr3_aa: CASSPPPSGRAGEQFF

v_call: TRBV29-1
clone_size: -
j_call: TRBJ2-7
d_call: -
cdr3_nt: TGCAGCGTGGGGACGGTTAGCGGCACCTCCTACGAGCAGTACTTC
cdr3_aa: CSVGTVSGTSYEQYF

v_call: TRBV4-3
clone_size: -
j_call: TRBJ2-1
d_call: TRBD2
cdr3_nt: TGCGCCAGCAGCCAAGACCGGGGACTAGCGGGACTCAATGAGCAGTTCTTC
cdr3_aa: CASSQDRGLAGLNEQFF

v_call: TRBV9
clone_size: -
j_call: TRBJ1-5
d_call: TRBD1
cdr3_nt: TGTGCCAGCAGTCCGACAGGGAGTAATCAGCCCCAGCATTTT
cdr3_aa: CASSPTGSNQPQHF

v_call: TRBV13
clone_size: -
j_call: TRBJ2-7
d_call: TRBD1
cdr3_nt: TGTGCCAGCAGCGCCGCCCCCGGACAGGGGGGGTACGAGCAGTACTTC
cdr3_aa: CASSAAPGQGGYEQYF

v_call: TRBV29-1
clone_size: -
j_call: TRBJ1-2
d_call: TRBD1
cdr3_nt: TGCAGCGTTGCCGGGACAGGGTATGGCTACACCTTC
cdr3_aa: CSVAGTGYGYTF